This TCR beta chain stems from a study of identical twins. The CDR3 has 10 residues. The germline gives CDR1 SQVTM, CDR2 ANQGSEA. Concerning this clonotype: A read error may account for a junction end that differs from germline.

One entry per CDR3 protein, called by TCRdb with MiXCR from the 5' RACE reads. The repertoire has some 1,600,000 distinct CDR3 sequences, roughly a third of them found once; the top ten carry over 0.25%. The chain employs TRBV29-1 and TRBJ2-5; D not resolved. The sequenced material came from cord blood. The receptor's source is a newborn girl in good health. The CDR3 region has the DNA TGCAGCGTTGAGGTAGAGGCCCAGTACTTC. Translated, it gives CSVEVEAQYF.